This T cell receptor beta chain was identified during a study of blood T cell repertoires in COVID-19. Looking at the study overall: Sites across the United States, Italy and Spain contributed samples from acute and convalescent COVID-19.

This CDR3 has 15 amino acids. Germline CDR1 is SGHTA and CDR2 is FQGNSA. With 5 bases removed from V and 7 bases from J, the gap between germline ends came to 17 bases. TCRdb's table, derived via immunoSEQ multiplex PCR, lists solely in-frame clones and lacks some. The top ten hold 12% of the sample, which has some 290,000 clones, about 86% seen once. The chain employs TRBV7-2 and TRBJ1-4; perhaps TRBD1 as D (5 bases). The TCR comes from a woman in her twenties or thirties with COVID-19, enrolled during active disease. The sample consisted of peripheral blood. CDR3 sequence: CASSPVQARGEKLFF. The CDR3 DNA sequence: TGTGCCAGCAGCCCGGTCCAGGCAAGGGGTGAAAAACTGTTTTTT.